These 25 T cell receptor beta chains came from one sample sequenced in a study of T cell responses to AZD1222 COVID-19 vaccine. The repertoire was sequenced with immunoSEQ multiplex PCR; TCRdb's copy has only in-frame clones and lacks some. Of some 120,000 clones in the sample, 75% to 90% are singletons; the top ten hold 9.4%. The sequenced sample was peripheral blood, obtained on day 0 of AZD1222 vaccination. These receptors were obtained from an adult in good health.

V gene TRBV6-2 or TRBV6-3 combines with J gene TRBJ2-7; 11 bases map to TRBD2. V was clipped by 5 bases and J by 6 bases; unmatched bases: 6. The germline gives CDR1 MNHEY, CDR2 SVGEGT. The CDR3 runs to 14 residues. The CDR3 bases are TGTGCCAGCAGTAAACTCGGGACTAGCGGCGAGCAGTACTTC. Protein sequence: CASSKLGTSGEQYF.

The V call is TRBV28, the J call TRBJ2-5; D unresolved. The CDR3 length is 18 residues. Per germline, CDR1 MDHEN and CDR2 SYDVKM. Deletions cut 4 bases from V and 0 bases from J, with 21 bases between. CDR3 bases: TGTGCCAGCAGTTCCTACCACCTCGACACGATGTACCAAGAGACCCAGTACTTC. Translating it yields CASSSYHLDTMYQETQYF.

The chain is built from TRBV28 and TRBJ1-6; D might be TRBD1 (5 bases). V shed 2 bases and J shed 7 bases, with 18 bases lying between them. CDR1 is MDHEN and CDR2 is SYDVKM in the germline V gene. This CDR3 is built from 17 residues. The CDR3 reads CASSLGGWDGKNSPLHF. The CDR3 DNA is TGTGCCAGCAGTTTAGGAGGGTGGGACGGGAAAAATTCACCCCTCCACTTT. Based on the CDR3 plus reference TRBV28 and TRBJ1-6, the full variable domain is DVKVTQSSRYLVKRTGEKVFLECVQDMDHENMFWYRQDPGLGLRLIYFSYDVKMKEKGDIPEGYSVSREKKERFSLILESASTNQTSMYLCASSLGGWDGKNSPLHFGNGTRLTVT.

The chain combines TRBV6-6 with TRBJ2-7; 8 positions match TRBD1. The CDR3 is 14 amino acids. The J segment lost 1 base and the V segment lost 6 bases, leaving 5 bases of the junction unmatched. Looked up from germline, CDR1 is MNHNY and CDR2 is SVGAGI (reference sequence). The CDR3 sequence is CASRGGQGSYEQYF. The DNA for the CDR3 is TGTGCCAGCAGAGGTGGACAGGGTTCCTACGAGCAGTACTTC.

CDR3 sequence (DNA): TGTGCCAGCAGTTTATCAGGGATAAATGAAAAACTGTTTTTT. Protein sequence: CASSLSGINEKLFF. The J gene is TRBJ1-4, the V gene TRBV28; D might be TRBD1 (5 bases). CDR1 is MDHEN and CDR2 is SYDVKM in the germline V gene. CDR3 length equals 14 residues. V was clipped by 1 base and J by 5 bases, with 8 bases between them.

CDR3 region: CASSLEAGQETQYF. In DNA form, the CDR3 reads TGCGCCAGCAGCTTGGAGGCAGGGCAAGAGACCCAGTACTTC. The chain employs TRBV5-1 and TRBJ2-5; tentative D call: TRBD1 (5 bases). The CDR3 is 14 residues long. Germline V gives CDR1 SGHRS, CDR2 YFSETQ. V was pared by 0 bases and J by 2 bases, with 8 bases between.

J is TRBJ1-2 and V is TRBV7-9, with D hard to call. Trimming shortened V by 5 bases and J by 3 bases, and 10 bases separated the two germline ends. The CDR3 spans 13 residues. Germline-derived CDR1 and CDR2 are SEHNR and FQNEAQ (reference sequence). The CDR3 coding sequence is TGTGCCAGCAGCCCTCCGGGATACTATGGCTACACCTTC. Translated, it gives CASSPPGYYGYTF.

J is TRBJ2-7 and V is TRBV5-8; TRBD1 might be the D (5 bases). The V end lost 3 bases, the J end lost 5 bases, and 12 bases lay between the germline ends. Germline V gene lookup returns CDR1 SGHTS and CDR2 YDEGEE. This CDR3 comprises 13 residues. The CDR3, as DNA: TGTGCCAGCAGCTGGGGCAGGGTGAACGAGCAGTACTTC. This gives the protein CASSWGRVNEQYF.

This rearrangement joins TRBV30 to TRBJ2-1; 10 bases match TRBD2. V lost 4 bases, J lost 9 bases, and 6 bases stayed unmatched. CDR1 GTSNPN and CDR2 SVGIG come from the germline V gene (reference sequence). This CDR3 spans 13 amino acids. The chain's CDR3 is CAWTSGGVGEQFF. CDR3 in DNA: TGTGCCTGGACTAGCGGGGGTGTCGGTGAGCAGTTCTTC.

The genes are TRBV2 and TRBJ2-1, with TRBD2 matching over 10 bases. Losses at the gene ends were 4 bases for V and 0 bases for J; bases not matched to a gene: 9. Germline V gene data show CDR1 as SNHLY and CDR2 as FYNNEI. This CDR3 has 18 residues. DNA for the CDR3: TGTGCCAGCAGTGTAGGGCTAGCGGGAGCTCCCTCCTACAATGAGCAGTTCTTC. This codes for CASSVGLAGAPSYNEQFF. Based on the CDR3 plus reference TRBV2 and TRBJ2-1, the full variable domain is EPEVTQTPSHQVTQMGQEVILRCVPISNHLYFYWYRQILGQKVEFLVSFYNNEISEKSEIFDDQFSVERPDGSNFTLKIRSTKLEDSAMYFCASSVGLAGAPSYNEQFFGPGTRLTVL.

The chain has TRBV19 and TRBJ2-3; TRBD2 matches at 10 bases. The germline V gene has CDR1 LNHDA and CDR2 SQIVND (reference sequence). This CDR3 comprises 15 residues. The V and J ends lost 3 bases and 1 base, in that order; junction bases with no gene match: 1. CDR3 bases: TGTGCCAGTAGTATCACTAGCGGGGGCACAGATACGCAGTATTTT. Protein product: CASSITSGGTDTQYF.

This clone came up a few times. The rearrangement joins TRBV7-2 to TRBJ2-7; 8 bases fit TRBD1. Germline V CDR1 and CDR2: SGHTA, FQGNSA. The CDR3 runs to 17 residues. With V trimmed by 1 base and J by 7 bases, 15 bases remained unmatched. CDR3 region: CASSLVGVGQVLGEQYF. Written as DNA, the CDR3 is TGTGCCAGCAGCTTAGTAGGGGTGGGACAGGTTCTAGGGGAGCAGTACTTC.

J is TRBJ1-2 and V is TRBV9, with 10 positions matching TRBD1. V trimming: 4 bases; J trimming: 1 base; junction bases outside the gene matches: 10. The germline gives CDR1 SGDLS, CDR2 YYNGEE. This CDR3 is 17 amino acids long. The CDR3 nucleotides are TGTGCCAGCAGCCTCCACCGGGACAGGGGTTTTAACTATGGCTACACCTTC. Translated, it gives CASSLHRDRGFNYGYTF.

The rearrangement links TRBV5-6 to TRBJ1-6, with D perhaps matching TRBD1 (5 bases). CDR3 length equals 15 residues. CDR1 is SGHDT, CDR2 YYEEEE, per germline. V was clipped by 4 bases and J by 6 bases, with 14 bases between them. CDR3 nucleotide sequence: TGTGCCAGCAGCCCCGGGGCGGCTGGTAATTCACCCCTCCACTTT. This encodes CASSPGAAGNSPLHF.

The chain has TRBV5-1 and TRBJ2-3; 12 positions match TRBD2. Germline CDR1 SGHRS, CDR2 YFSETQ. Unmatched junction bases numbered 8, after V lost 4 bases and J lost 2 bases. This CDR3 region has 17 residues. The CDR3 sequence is CASSQDGLAGFTDTQYF. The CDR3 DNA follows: TGCGCCAGCAGCCAGGATGGACTAGCGGGATTCACAGATACGCAGTATTTT.

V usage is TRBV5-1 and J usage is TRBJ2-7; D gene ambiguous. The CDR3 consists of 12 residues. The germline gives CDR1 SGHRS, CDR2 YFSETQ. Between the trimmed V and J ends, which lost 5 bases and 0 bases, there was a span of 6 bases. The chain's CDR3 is CASSSSSYEQYF. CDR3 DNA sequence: TGCGCCAGCAGTTCGTCCTCCTACGAGCAGTACTTC.

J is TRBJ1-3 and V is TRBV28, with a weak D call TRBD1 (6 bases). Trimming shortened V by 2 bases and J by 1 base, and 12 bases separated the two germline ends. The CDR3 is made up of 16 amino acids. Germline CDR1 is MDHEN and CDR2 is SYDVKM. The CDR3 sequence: CASSLLGRGSGNTIYF. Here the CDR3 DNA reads TGTGCCAGCAGTTTACTTGGCAGGGGATCTGGAAACACCATATATTTT. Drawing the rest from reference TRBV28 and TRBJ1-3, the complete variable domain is DVKVTQSSRYLVKRTGEKVFLECVQDMDHENMFWYRQDPGLGLRLIYFSYDVKMKEKGDIPEGYSVSREKKERFSLILESASTNQTSMYLCASSLLGRGSGNTIYFGEGSWLTVV.

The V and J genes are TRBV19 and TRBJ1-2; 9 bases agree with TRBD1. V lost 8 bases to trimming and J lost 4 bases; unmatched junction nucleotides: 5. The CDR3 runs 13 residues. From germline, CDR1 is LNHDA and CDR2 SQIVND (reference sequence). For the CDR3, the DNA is TGTGCCAGTGGGGGACAGGGAGGCTATGGCTACACCTTC. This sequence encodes CASGGQGGYGYTF.

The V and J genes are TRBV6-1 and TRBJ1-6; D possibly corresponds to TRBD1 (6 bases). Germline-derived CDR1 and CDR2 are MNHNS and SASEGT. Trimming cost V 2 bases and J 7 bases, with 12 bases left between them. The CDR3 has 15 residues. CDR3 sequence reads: CASSENQGGNSPLHF. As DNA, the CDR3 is TGTGCCAGCAGTGAAAATCAAGGGGGAAATTCACCCCTCCACTTT.

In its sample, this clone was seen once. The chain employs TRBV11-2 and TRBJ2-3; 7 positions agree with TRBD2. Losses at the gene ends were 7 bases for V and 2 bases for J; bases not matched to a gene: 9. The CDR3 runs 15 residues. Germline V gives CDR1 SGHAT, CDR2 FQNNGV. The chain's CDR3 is CASTPFGGNTDTQYF. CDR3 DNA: TGTGCCAGCACCCCCTTCGGGGGGAACACAGATACGCAGTATTTT.

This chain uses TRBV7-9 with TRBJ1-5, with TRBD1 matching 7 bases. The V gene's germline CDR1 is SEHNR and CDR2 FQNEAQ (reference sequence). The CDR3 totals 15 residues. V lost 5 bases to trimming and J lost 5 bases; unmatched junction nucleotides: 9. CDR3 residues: CASSPGQVHHQPQHF. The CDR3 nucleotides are TGTGCCAGCAGCCCCGGACAGGTTCATCATCAGCCCCAGCATTTT.

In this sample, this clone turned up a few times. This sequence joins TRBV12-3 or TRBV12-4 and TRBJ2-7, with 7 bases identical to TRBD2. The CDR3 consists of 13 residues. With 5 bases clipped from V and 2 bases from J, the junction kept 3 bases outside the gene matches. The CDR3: CASSQRGPYEQYF. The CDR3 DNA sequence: TGTGCCAGCAGTCAGCGGGGCCCCTACGAGCAGTACTTC.

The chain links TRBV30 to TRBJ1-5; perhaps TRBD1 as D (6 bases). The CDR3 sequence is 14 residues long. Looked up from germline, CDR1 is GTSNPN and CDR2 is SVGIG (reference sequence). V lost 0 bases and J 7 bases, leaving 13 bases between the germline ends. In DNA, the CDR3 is TGTGCCTGGAGTGTAGGGGGACTCGGACAGCCCCAGCATTTT. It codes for CAWSVGGLGQPQHF.

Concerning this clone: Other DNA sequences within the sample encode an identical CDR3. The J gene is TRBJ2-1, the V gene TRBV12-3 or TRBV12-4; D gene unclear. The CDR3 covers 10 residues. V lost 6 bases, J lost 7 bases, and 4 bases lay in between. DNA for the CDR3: TGTGCCAGCAGCAGGAATGAGCAGTTCTTC. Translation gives CASSRNEQFF.

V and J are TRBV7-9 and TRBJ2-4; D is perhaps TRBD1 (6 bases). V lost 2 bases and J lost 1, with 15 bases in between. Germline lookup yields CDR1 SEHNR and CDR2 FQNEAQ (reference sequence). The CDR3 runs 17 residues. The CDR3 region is CASSLSQGSGAKNIQYF. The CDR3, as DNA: TGTGCCAGCAGCTTAAGCCAGGGGAGTGGGGCCAAAAACATTCAGTACTTC.